Listed below are T cell receptor beta chains from one sample, sequenced in a study of T cell responses to AZD1222 COVID-19 vaccine. The method was immunoSEQ multiplex PCR; TCRdb's version includes in-frame clones alone and lacks a portion of them. The sample yields 90,000 to 140,000 clones, around 90% seen once. The sequencing used peripheral blood, collected on day 0 of AZD1222 vaccination. These receptors came from an adult in good health. Each CDR3 is given with its conserved first and last residue. D genes are given only for firm matches. Rows give clone size only sometimes, using once, few, many, or a class for an expanded clone.

>TRBJ2-3|.|.|TRBV7-9
TGTGCCAGCAGCTTAGAGGGGGACGGGAGAAATGAGTATTTT
CASSLEGDGRNEYF
>TRBJ1-5|.|TRBD1|TRBV30
TGTGCCTGGAGGTTGGCAGGGGGAGGCAATCAGCCCCAGCATTTT
CAWRLAGGGNQPQHF
>TRBJ2-5|.|.|TRBV6-5
TGTGCCAGCAGTTACGGGAGTTTGGAGACCCAGTACTTC
CASSYGSLETQYF
>TRBJ1-2|.|.|TRBV25-1
TGTGCCAGCAGTGAAATGGTCGGGCTGGCGGGGGGCTACACCTTC
CASSEMVGLAGGYTF
>TRBJ2-1|.|.|TRBV29-1
TGCAGCGTTGATTCTGGGCTTGAGCAGTTCTTC
CSVDSGLEQFF
>TRBJ2-1|.|.|TRBV27
TGTGCCAGCAGCCATTCCTACAATGAGCAGTTCTTC
CASSHSYNEQFF
>TRBJ2-5|.|.|TRBV5-8
TGTGCCAGCAATCCGGTCACATACCAAGAGACCCAGTACTTC
CASNPVTYQETQYF
>TRBJ2-3|.|TRBD1|TRBV19
TGTGCCAGTCGTCTCGGGACAGGGGACAGCACAGATACGCAGTATTTT
CASRLGTGDSTDTQYF
>TRBJ1-2|.|TRBD1|TRBV5-1
TGCGCCAGCAGCCAAGGACAGGCGGCCTATGGCTACACCTTC
CASSQGQAAYGYTF
>TRBJ2-5|.|TRBD2|TRBV2
TGTGCCAGCAGTGACTGGCTAGCGGGAGGAACGGAGACCCAGTACTTC
CASSDWLAGGTETQYF
>TRBJ1-2|.|.|TRBV27
TGTGCCAGCAGTTCTCCCGGGGGAGGGAACTATGGCTACACCTTC
CASSSPGGGNYGYTF
>TRBJ2-1|once|TRBD2|TRBV19
TGTGCCAGTATGAAGGCCGGGACTAGCCCATACAATGAGCAGTTCTTC
CASMKAGTSPYNEQFF
>TRBJ2-4|.|TRBD1|TRBV19
TGTGCCAGTAAGGACAGGGGGCGCGACAAAAACATTCAGTACTTC
CASKDRGRDKNIQYF
>TRBJ1-1|.|TRBD1|TRBV6-5
TGTGCCAGCAGCACCCTGCCGACAGGGGATGAAGCTTTCTTT
CASSTLPTGDEAFF
>TRBJ2-3|.|TRBD2|TRBV27
TGTGCCAGCAGTTTAGGGACTAGCGGACCCACAGATACGCAGTATTTT
CASSLGTSGPTDTQYF
>TRBJ1-1|.|TRBD1|TRBV28
TGTGCCAGCAGTCCCGGGACAGGGTGGATGATCACTGAAGCTTTCTTT
CASSPGTGWMITEAFF
>TRBJ1-1|once|.|TRBV9
TGTGCCAGCAGCGCCAATATGAACACTGAAGCTTTCTTT
CASSANMNTEAFF
>TRBJ2-2|few|TRBD1|TRBV5-1
TGCGCCAGCAGCTTAATGACAGGGCACGGTTCCGGGGAGCTGTTTTTT
CASSLMTGHGSGELFF
>TRBJ2-2|.|TRBD1|TRBV11-3
TGTGCCAGCAGCAACCCGGGACAGGGGCACACCGGGGAGCTGTTTTTT
CASSNPGQGHTGELFF
>TRBJ1-5|.|.|TRBV18
TGTGCCAGCTCATCTCTCGGGGGAATGAATGGCAATCAGCCCCAGCATTTT
CASSSLGGMNGNQPQHF
>TRBJ2-1|.|.|TRBV9
TGTGCCAGCAGCGTAGTAGGGGGTGTGGCTGAGCAGTTCTTC
CASSVVGGVAEQFF
>TRBJ2-1|.|TRBD2|TRBV7-9
TGTGCCAGCAGCCAACTAAGACTAGCGGGAGATGACAATGAGCAGTTCTTC
CASSQLRLAGDDNEQFF
>TRBJ2-2|.|TRBD2|TRBV10-3
TGTGCCGCCGGGAGGGTGGGGGGAACGAACACCGGGGAGCTGTTTTTT
CAAGRVGGTNTGELFF
>TRBJ1-3|.|.|TRBV5-8
TGTGCCAGCAGCCCCGGACAGACCATTGGAAACACCATATATTTT
CASSPGQTIGNTIYF
>TRBJ2-7|.|TRBD2|TRBV19
TGTGCCAGTAGTGGTCTACTAGCGGGAGTTGACGAGCAGTACTTC
CASSGLLAGVDEQYF
>TRBJ1-6|.|.|TRBV19
TGTGCCAGTAGTTCAGGGCTCGGGAATTCACCCCTCCACTTT
CASSSGLGNSPLHF
>TRBJ2-7|.|TRBD2|TRBV27
TGTGCCAGCAGTCCGGGACTACCCAACTACGAGCAGTACTTC
CASSPGLPNYEQYF
>TRBJ2-5|.|.|TRBV7-9
TGTGCCAGCAGCTTCCGACACGGGGAGACCCAGTACTTC
CASSFRHGETQYF
>TRBJ1-5|.|.|TRBV2
TGTGCCAGCAGAGCCGACAGAATCCAGCCCCAGCATTTT
CASRADRIQPQHF
>TRBJ1-3|.|TRBD1|TRBV7-8
TGTGCCAGCAGCCGGACAGGGACTGGAAACACCATATATTTT
CASSRTGTGNTIYF
>TRBJ2-1|.|TRBD2|TRBV7-3
TGTGCCAGCAGCTCTTCTGGGTGGAGCGGGGACTACAATGAGCAGTTCTTC
CASSSSGWSGDYNEQFF
>TRBJ2-5|.|TRBD2|TRBV20-1
TGCAGTGCTAGTGTGGCTAGCGGAGTCCAAGAGACCCAGTACTTC
CSASVASGVQETQYF
>TRBJ2-5|.|.|TRBV7-6
TGTGCCAGCAGCAACCAAGAGACCCAGTACTTC
CASSNQETQYF
>TRBJ2-5|.|.|TRBV19
TGTGCCAGTAGTGGCCGGCGGTCCCAAGAGACCCAGTACTTC
CASSGRRSQETQYF
>TRBJ2-7|.|.|TRBV5-1
TGCGCCAGCAGCTCAAGGATTATGAACGAGCAGTACTACTTC
CASSSRIMNEQYYF
>TRBJ2-7|few|.|TRBV21-1
TGTGCCAGCAGCAAAATAGCGGGAGTTCTGTCCTACGAGCAGTACTTC
CASSKIAGVLSYEQYF
>TRBJ2-1|.|.|TRBV20-1
TGCAGTGCTAGAGATCAAAGGGAGCAGTTCTTC
CSARDQREQFF
>TRBJ2-7|.|TRBD1|TRBV13
TGTGCCAGCAGCTTATCAGGGGGCGCGTTTACTTTTTACGAGCAGTACTTC
CASSLSGGAFTFYEQYF
>TRBJ2-5|few|.|TRBV15
TGTGCCACCAGCAGAGAAGAAGGGAATGGAGAGACCCAGTACTTC
CATSREEGNGETQYF
>TRBJ2-7|.|TRBD2|TRBV27
TGTGCCAGCAGTCCCTCCCGGGGAGGGTATGAGCAGTACTTC
CASSPSRGGYEQYF
>TRBJ1-4|.|.|TRBV2
TGTGCCAGCAGTGTGGGCAGGGCAACGGAAAAACTGTTTTTT
CASSVGRATEKLFF
>TRBJ1-1|.|TRBD1|TRBV6-5
TGTGCCACTTTCGACAGGGTGAACACTGAAGCTTTCTTT
CATFDRVNTEAFF
>TRBJ2-7|.|TRBD1|TRBV4-1
TGCGCCAGCAGCCAGACATCGACAGGGTTCGACGAGCAGTACTTC
CASSQTSTGFDEQYF
>TRBJ2-5|.|TRBD1|TRBV5-8
TGTGCCAGCAGCGCTCGGACAGGGGCTCGAGAGACCCAGTACTTC
CASSARTGARETQYF